These 27 T cell receptor beta chains originate from one sample sequenced in a study of T cells after yellow fever vaccination. Each CDR3 protein gets one entry after TCRdb re-called the 5' RACE reads with MiXCR. The repertoire includes roughly 32,000 distinct CDR3 sequences, approximately 7% of them detected once, and 22% sits in the top ten. Sequencing used PBMCs, either bulk or a sorted T-cell subset (CD4+, CD8+, memory, or dextramer-sorted; not recorded which), obtained on the day of the first yellow fever vaccination. These TCRs come from a man in his late teens or twenties who received the YFV17D yellow fever vaccine.

By frequency in the sample, this clonotype is medium-sized. The V call is TRBV2, the J call TRBJ2-5; TRBD2 might be the D (5 bases). V dropped 3 bases and J dropped 5 bases, with 10 bases sitting between them. CDR1 is SNHLY and CDR2 is FYNNEI in the germline V gene. CDR3 size: 13 residues. CDR3 in amino acids: CASSESPGETQYF. The CDR3 DNA follows: TGTGCCAGCAGTGAGAGTCCGGGGGAGACCCAGTACTTC.

This clonotype is labeled medium-sized. The chain is built from TRBV4-2 and TRBJ2-1; a weak D match, TRBD2 (7 bases). The ends were cut back, 0 bases at V and 3 bases at J, with 12 bases in the middle. In germline, CDR1 is LGHNA, CDR2 YNFKEQ. The CDR3 is 16 residues long. CDR3 loop: CASSQDRGGVYNEQFF. CDR3 sequence (DNA): TGTGCCAGCAGCCAAGATAGGGGGGGGGTCTACAATGAGCAGTTCTTC.

The chain recombines TRBV6-4 with TRBJ2-1; 9 bases agree with TRBD2. Trimming removed 2 bases from V and 4 bases from J; junction bases left unmatched: 3. The CDR3 is 15 residues long. Per germline, CDR1 MRHNA and CDR2 SNTAGT. CDR3 DNA: TGTGCCAGCAGTGACACGAGCGGGGGGTACAATGAGCAGTTCTTC. This encodes CASSDTSGGYNEQFF.

The V and J genes are TRBV20-1 and TRBJ2-7; 9 positions agree with TRBD1. Germline trimming cut 4 bases from V and 3 bases from J; bases unmatched to any gene: 4. Per the germline V gene, CDR1 is DFQATT and CDR2 is SNEGSKA (reference sequence). The CDR3 totals 13 residues. CDR3 amino acids: CSATDRGIYEQYV. The CDR3 region has the DNA TGCAGTGCTACCGACAGGGGGATCTACGAGCAGTACGTC.

This clonotype has ten or more counts. The V and J genes are TRBV5-1 and TRBJ1-6; 7 nucleotides align to TRBD1. V lost 4 bases, J lost 6 bases, and 10 bases stayed unmatched. The CDR3 runs 16 residues. The V gene's germline CDR1 is SGHRS and CDR2 YFSETQ. The CDR3 loop is CASSAQGPGGNSPLHF. In DNA, the CDR3 is TGCGCCAGCAGCGCACAGGGGCCGGGGGGTAATTCACCCCTCCACTTT.

This clonotype was seen ten or more times. V and J are TRBV14 and TRBJ2-5; no clear D. CDR3 size: 13 residues. Germline loops: CDR1 SGHDN, CDR2 FVKESK. V was pared by 4 bases and J by 3 bases, with 9 bases between. CDR3 DNA sequence: TGTGCCAGCAGCCCGGCCCCTAAAGAGACCCAGTACTTC. Translation gives CASSPAPKETQYF.

This clonotype has a handful of counts. The gene calls are TRBV6-1 and TRBJ1-5; D remains ambiguous. Germline loops: CDR1 MNHNS, CDR2 SASEGT. This CDR3 has 13 amino acids. Trimming removed 4 bases from V and 5 bases from J, with 9 bases in between. For the CDR3, the DNA is TGTGCCAGCAGTGTTGGTAGGGATCAGCCCCAGCATTTT. This gives the protein CASSVGRDQPQHF.

This clonotype counts as medium-sized. The chain is built from TRBV27 and TRBJ2-2; TRBD2 matches at 11 bases. Germline values: CDR1 MNHEY, CDR2 SMNVEV (reference sequence). This CDR3 spans 17 amino acids. The J segment lost 7 bases and the V segment lost 2 bases, leaving 9 bases of the junction unmatched. The CDR3 DNA reads as TGTGCCAGCAGTTTACTTATAGCGGGGGGGCAAGGCGGGGAGCTGTTTTTT. Encoded protein: CASSLLIAGGQGGELFF.

This clonotype occurred a few times. The V and J genes are TRBV6-1 and TRBJ1-2, with no clear D. CDR1 MNHNS and CDR2 SASEGT come from the germline V gene. The CDR3 runs to 14 residues. V lost 5 bases and J 3 bases, leaving 13 bases between the germline ends. CDR3 sequence (DNA): TGTGCCAGCAGTCTTGCTGGGGATTACTATGGCTACACCTTC. This gives the protein CASSLAGDYYGYTF.

This clonotype was found many times. CDR3 in DNA: TGTGCCATCAGTGTACTAGCCAGGAGCACAGATACGCAGTATTTT. It yields the protein CAISVLARSTDTQYF. The chain joins TRBV10-3 to TRBJ2-3; D might be TRBD2 (6 bases). CDR1 is ENHRY and CDR2 is SYGVKD in the germline V gene. Trimming shortened V by 4 bases and J by 0 bases, and 11 bases separated the two germline ends. CDR3 length equals 15 residues.

This clonotype was detected ten times or more. The rearrangement uses TRBV6-5 and TRBJ2-3; D assignment may be TRBD1 or TRBD2 (5 bases each). The CDR3 extends over 14 amino acids. From germline, CDR1 is MNHEY and CDR2 SVGAGI. Trimming cost V 2 bases and J 4 bases, with 10 bases left between them. This CDR3 reads CASSYGTLSDTQYF. The CDR3 DNA sequence: TGTGCCAGCAGTTACGGGACCCTTTCAGATACGCAGTATTTT.

A word on this clonotype: The junction differs from germline at one of its ends, possibly a read error. CDR3 loop: CASSLGDPQETQYF. For the CDR3, the DNA is TGCGCCAGCAGTTTGGGGGACCCCCAAGAGACCCAGTACTTC. The genes are TRBV5-1 and TRBJ2-5, with D perhaps being TRBD1 or TRBD2 (5 bases each). CDR1 SGHRS and CDR2 YFSETQ come from the germline V gene. The CDR3 contains 14 residues.

The table lists this clonotype with many counts. The chain is built from TRBV7-9 and TRBJ1-1, with D perhaps TRBD1 (5 bases). The CDR3 is 12 residues long. Trimming cost V 3 bases and J 10 bases, with 12 bases left between them. Looked up from germline, CDR1 is SEHNR and CDR2 is FQNEAQ (reference sequence). Here the CDR3 DNA reads TGTGCCAGCAGCTTGTGGGGGGAACCAGCTTTCTTT. Translated: CASSLWGEPAFF.

To note about this clonotype: This may be a read error: a much more frequent sequence differs by one nucleotide. The rearrangement uses TRBV12-3 or TRBV12-4 and TRBJ2-1, with D perhaps matching TRBD2 (5 bases). Trimming took off 5 bases at V and 11 bases at J, with 16 bases between the two ends. The length of the CDR3 is 13 residues. CDR3 bases: TGTGCCAGCAGTCAAGAGGACGGGAATCAGCAGTTCTTC. Translation gives CASSQEDGNQQFF.

With regard to this clonotype: One base away lies a much larger clone, so this may be a sequencing read error. The V gene is TRBV7-8, the J gene TRBJ1-1, with D perhaps TRBD1 (5 bases). The CDR3 extends over 14 amino acids. The ends were cut back, 5 bases at V and 4 bases at J, with 14 bases in the middle. CDR1 is SGHVS and CDR2 is FQNEAQ in the germline V gene. CDR3 amino acids: CASSQRRGSTEAFF. CDR3 DNA sequence: TGTGCCAGCAGCCAGAGGCGGGGCAGCACTGAAGCTTTCTTT.

This clonotype was observed many times. V usage is TRBV4-1 and J usage is TRBJ1-6; D ambiguous. The germline V gene encodes CDR1 MGHRA and CDR2 YSYEKL. V was cut by 1 base and J by 10 bases, with 14 bases left in between. The CDR3 is made up of 15 amino acids. CDR3 sequence (DNA): TGCGCCAGCAGCCAAGGGAGTAGACCCCAATCACCCCTCCACTTT. Protein product: CASSQGSRPQSPLHF.

Many counts were recorded for this clonotype. The chain carries TRBV3-1 and TRBJ1-2, with D perhaps matching TRBD1 (5 bases). Germline V gene sequence: CDR1 LGHDT, CDR2 YNNKEL (reference sequence). Trimming removed 4 bases from V and 3 bases from J, with 9 bases in between. The CDR3 extends over 13 amino acids. The CDR3 DNA is TGTGCCAGCAGCCCGACGGGGGACTATGGCTACACCTTC. This encodes CASSPTGDYGYTF.

This clonotype was counted at least ten times. The J gene is TRBJ1-2, the V gene TRBV3-1; possible D gene TRBD1, 5 bases. Trimming left V 2 bases short and J 4 bases short, with 8 bases between. Germline lookup yields CDR1 LGHDT and CDR2 YNNKEL (reference sequence). This CDR3 is built from 13 residues. The CDR3 sequence is CASSQRGVYGYTF. The CDR3 DNA reads TGTGCCAGCAGCCAACGGGGGGTCTATGGCTACACCTTC.

In this sample, this clonotype turned up many times. The CDR3 bases are TGCGCCAGCAGTGCCGCTAGTTCCTACAATGAGCAGTTCTTC. Translation: CASSAASSYNEQFF. J is TRBJ2-1 and V is TRBV10-2, with D hard to call. CDR1 and CDR2 (germline): WSHSY, SAAADI. V shed 4 bases and J shed 1 base, with 8 bases lying between them. CDR3 length: 14 residues.

This clonotype has at least ten counts. This chain uses TRBV7-3 with TRBJ2-3; 7 bases are a match to TRBD1. V was clipped by 5 bases and J by 5 bases; unmatched bases: 7. This CDR3 region has 14 residues. The germline V gene has CDR1 SGHTA and CDR2 FQGTGA. The CDR3 protein is CASSLQGGQDTQYF. The DNA for the CDR3 is TGTGCCAGCAGCCTTCAAGGGGGCCAAGATACGCAGTATTTT.

The V gene is TRBV4-3, the J gene TRBJ1-6; 8 nucleotides agree with TRBD1. The germline gives CDR1 LGHNA, CDR2 YSLEER. The CDR3 totals 19 residues. Trimming cost V 4 bases and J 10 bases; bases outside gene matches: 21. CDR3 nucleotide sequence: TGCGCCAGCAGCCCGTATCCGGGACAGGACGTCTGGGGCAACTCACCCCTCCACTTT. Protein product: CASSPYPGQDVWGNSPLHF.

This clonotype was counted ten times or more. The V and J genes are TRBV11-1 and TRBJ2-1; D not certain. V lost 5 bases, J lost 5 bases, and 7 bases lay in between. CDR3 length equals 12 residues. Germline lookup yields CDR1 SGHAT and CDR2 FQDESV (reference sequence). The CDR3 sequence is CASSRGDNEQFF. CDR3 nucleotide sequence: TGTGCCAGCAGCCGAGGAGACAATGAGCAGTTCTTC.

This clonotype was recorded at least ten times. The chain links TRBV25-1 to TRBJ2-3; TRBD1 matches at 9 bases. From germline, CDR1 is MGHDK and CDR2 SYGVNS. After removal of 10 bases from V and 6 bases from J, the junction contained 17 bases not matched to a gene. This CDR3 is 16 amino acids long. The CDR3 loop is CATLGTGSFSTDTQYF. DNA for the CDR3: TGTGCCACCCTCGGGACAGGGTCCTTTTCCACGGATACGCAGTATTTT.

There are a few counts of this clonotype. V is TRBV7-2 and J is TRBJ1-1; 9 bases agree with TRBD1. This CDR3 comprises 15 residues. Germline lookup yields CDR1 SGHTA and CDR2 FQGNSA. V was clipped by 5 bases and J by 1 base; unmatched bases: 5. This chain's CDR3 is CASSLWGQGNTEAFF. The CDR3 DNA is TGTGCCAGCAGCCTCTGGGGACAGGGGAACACTGAAGCTTTCTTT.

This clonotype came up many times. This chain uses TRBV11-2 with TRBJ2-2; D is ambiguous. Trimming removed 5 bases at V and 6 bases at J, with 4 bases between. Germline V lookup: CDR1 SGHAT, CDR2 FQNNGV. The CDR3 sequence is 11 residues long. CDR3 amino acids: CASSPPGELFF. The CDR3 nucleotides read TGTGCCAGCAGCCCTCCCGGGGAGCTGTTTTTT.

This clonotype occurred many times. The chain is built from TRBV20-1 and TRBJ1-1; 8 bases agree with TRBD1. Germline V gene lookup returns CDR1 DFQATT and CDR2 SNEGSKA (reference sequence). This CDR3 comprises 14 residues. The ends lost 4 bases at V and 1 base at J; junction bases unmatched: 5. The CDR3 region has the DNA TGCAGTGCTATCCCAGGGGGCCAGAACACTGAAGCTTTCTTT. Encoded protein: CSAIPGGQNTEAFF.

This clonotype showed up many times. The chain is built from TRBV29-1 and TRBJ2-5, with D possibly called TRBD1 or TRBD2 (5 bases each). The ends were cut back, 6 bases at V and 4 bases at J, with 12 bases in the middle. Germline V gene sequence: CDR1 SQVTM, CDR2 ANQGSEA. This CDR3 contains 12 residues. The CDR3 sequence: CSVLGDGETQYF. CDR3 nucleotide sequence: TGCAGCGTGCTAGGGGACGGAGAGACCCAGTACTTC.